Listed below are T cell receptor beta chains from one sample, sequenced in a study of siplizumab effects on memory and regulatory T cells. Using immunoSEQ multiplex PCR, the repertoire was profiled, and TCRdb retains in-frame clones only, with some absent. In the table there are approximately 110,000 clones, about 92% of which are singletons. Sequenced: CD4+ T cells sorted from blood. These receptors all stem from a human donor in good health. CDR3s include the opening cysteine and the closing phenylalanine or tryptophan. D genes are given only for firm matches. Expanded clones are given a class, and other clones once, few, many or no size at all.

D gene	J gene	V gene	clone size	CDR3 DNA	CDR3 protein
TRBD1	TRBJ1-2	TRBV28	once	TGTGCCAGCGGACAGGGGGCCTCTAACTATGGCTACACCTTC	CASGQGASNYGYTF
TRBD2	TRBJ2-7	TRBV10-3	once	TGTGCCATCAGTCCACTAGCGGAGGGACACTCCTACGAGCAGTACTTC	CAISPLAEGHSYEQYF
TRBD2	TRBJ2-5	TRBV6-5	NA	TGTGCCAGCAGTTACGGGCGGCTAGCGGGTAAAGAGACCCAGTACTTC	CASSYGRLAGKETQYF
NA	TRBJ2-7	TRBV27	NA	TGTGCCAGCAGTCCGGAGAGTATTTCCTACGAGCAGTACTTC	CASSPESISYEQYF
TRBD1	TRBJ1-1	TRBV12-5	NA	TGTGCTAGTGGTTTCGGACAGGGGGCAAGTACTGAAGCTTTCTTT	CASGFGQGASTEAFF
TRBD2	TRBJ2-1	TRBV10-3	NA	TGTGCCATCAGTCTAGCGGGAGTAGAGAATGAGCAGTTCTTC	CAISLAGVENEQFF
NA	TRBJ2-5	TRBV5-4	NA	TGTGCCAGCAGCGCGGGACTCTCGATGGAGACCCAGTACTTC	CASSAGLSMETQYF
TRBD2	TRBJ2-7	TRBV11-2	NA	TGTGCCAGCAGGTCCGGGACTAGCGGAGCGGACGAGCAGTACTTC	CASRSGTSGADEQYF
TRBD1	TRBJ1-4	TRBV11-2	NA	TGTGCCAGCAGCAACCCTAGACAGGGGGAGGAAAAACTGTTTTTT	CASSNPRQGEEKLFF
TRBD2	TRBJ2-1	TRBV29-1	NA	TGCAGCGTCCGACTGGGACTAGCGGGAGGAAATGAGCAGTTCTTC	CSVRLGLAGGNEQFF
NA	TRBJ1-2	TRBV6-5	NA	TGTGCCAGCAGCCGCGGGACCGCCCTTTGGGGCTACACCTTC	CASSRGTALWGYTF
NA	TRBJ2-1	TRBV9	NA	TGTGCCAGCAGCGTAAGGCTTGGTGTAAATGAGCAGTTCTTC	CASSVRLGVNEQFF
TRBD1	TRBJ1-1	TRBV9	NA	TGTGCCAGCAGCGCCAGGGGGCTTGGTGAAGCTTTCTTT	CASSARGLGEAFF
NA	TRBJ1-4	TRBV30	NA	TGTGCCTGGAGTGACAATGAAAAACTGTTTTTT	CAWSDNEKLFF
NA	TRBJ1-2	TRBV2	NA	TGTGCCAGCAGTGAAGCTCCCACCGGGTTTGGCTACACCTTC	CASSEAPTGFGYTF
NA	TRBJ2-2	TRBV18	NA	TGTGCCAGCTCACCACCGGCCGACACCGGGGAGCTGTTTTTT	CASSPPADTGELFF
NA	TRBJ1-1	TRBV5-6	once	TGTGCCAGCAGTCTCCTGGGACGGAACACTGAAGCTTTCTTT	CASSLLGRNTEAFF
NA	TRBJ2-1	TRBV7-3	NA	TGTGCCAGCAGCCCCCCCGGGCGATCCTACAATGAGCAGTTCTTC	CASSPPGRSYNEQFF
NA	TRBJ1-5	TRBV6-1	NA	TGTGCCAGCAGTGATGTAGCAGGGGGCAATCAGCCCCAGCATTTT	CASSDVAGGNQPQHF
TRBD2	TRBJ2-7	TRBV11-1	NA	TGTGCCAGCAGCCCCCGACTAGCGGGAATCTACGAGCAGTACTTC	CASSPRLAGIYEQYF
NA	TRBJ2-1	TRBV10-3	NA	TGTGCCATCAGTGAGTGGGACAATGAGCAGTTCTTC	CAISEWDNEQFF
NA	TRBJ1-1	TRBV19	NA	TGTGCCAGCCTAGACACGAACACTGAAGCTTTCTTT	CASLDTNTEAFF